This T cell receptor (beta chain) was recovered during a study of shared clonotypes between healthy human individuals. Unsorted samples drew genomic DNA from tens of millions of PBMCs. In its sample, this clone was seen many times. Data came from immunoSEQ multiplex PCR; TCRdb stores just in-frame clones and leaves some out. Here the sample spans over 400,000 clones, 70% to 85% being singletons. This CDR3 is 16 amino acids long. Per the germline V gene, CDR1 is MDHEN and CDR2 is SYDVKM. J lost 8 bases, V lost 5 bases, and 11 bases had no gene match. The receptor comes from a woman between 35 and 50 years old in good health. Some clones in this sample may be carry-over from other donors' samples. The sequencing input was PBMCs. The genes are TRBV28 and TRBJ2-1, with TRBD1 identical over 11 bases. This chain's CDR3 is CASSPYPGQGEHEQFF. CDR3 sequence (DNA): TGTGCCAGCAGTCCCTACCCGGGACAGGGGGAACATGAGCAGTTCTTC.